What follows is one T cell receptor (beta chain) and its context. Antigen: not known. It was with random hexamers that about 0.45 to 1 ug RNA was reverse transcribed. TCRdb independently ran MiXCR on the immunoSEQ multiplex PCR reads; one entry per CDR3 protein. The sample has roughly 150,000 distinct CDR3 sequences, under 97% seen once. This specimen comes from a study of CD8 T cells in Susac syndrome. The study, taken as a whole, reports: As acknowledged by the study, its TCR sequencing and HLA analysis included a relatively small number of individuals.

V was pared by 11 bases and J by 3 bases, with 20 bases between. Germline CDR1 MDHEN, CDR2 SYDVKM. The CDR3 is 14 amino acids. This chain uses TRBV28 with TRBJ2-7; D may match TRBD1 or TRBD2 (6 bases each). Input material: CD4+ T cells from PBMCs. The TCR sequence derives from a human donor with Susac syndrome. CDR3 amino acids: CAALPGGGRYEQYF. The CDR3 DNA is TGTGCCGCCTTACCTGGAGGGGGTCGCTACGAGCAGTACTTC. Complete variable domain (other parts from reference TRBV28 and TRBJ2-7): DVKVTQSSRYLVKRTGEKVFLECVQDMDHENMFWYRQDPGLGLRLIYFSYDVKMKEKGDIPEGYSVSREKKERFSLILESASTNQTSMYLCAALPGGGRYEQYFGPGTRLTVT.